This T cell receptor beta chain came from a study of blood T cell repertoires in COVID-19. Across the study: Donors in the United States, Italy and Spain gave samples during acute or convalescent COVID-19. The analysed material was cDNA or gDNA that came from T cells, B-cell-depleted T cells, or PBMCs.

Germline CDR1 and CDR2: LGHDT and YNNKEL (reference sequence). V lost 0 bases and J 8 bases, leaving 11 bases between the germline ends. There are 14 residues in the CDR3. Per the original methods: By means of reference gene primer amplification, nucleated cell counts were estimated. TCRdb's copy holds only in-frame clones and misses some; the assay was immunoSEQ multiplex PCR. V and J calls and clone size are given by that table; D and trimming were obtained from the DNA. Of 300,000 or so clones detected, approximately 80% appear once; the ten largest clones hold around 4.1%. This chain connects TRBV3-1 (or the pseudogene TRBV3-2) to TRBJ2-1; a possible D gene is TRBD2 (5 bases). This sequence was found in a woman in her 50s with active or convalescent COVID-19. Sequences were obtained from peripheral blood. The CDR3 bases are TGTGCCAGCAGCCAAGACTTTAGCGCCCATGAGCAGTTCTTC. Its translation is CASSQDFSAHEQFF.